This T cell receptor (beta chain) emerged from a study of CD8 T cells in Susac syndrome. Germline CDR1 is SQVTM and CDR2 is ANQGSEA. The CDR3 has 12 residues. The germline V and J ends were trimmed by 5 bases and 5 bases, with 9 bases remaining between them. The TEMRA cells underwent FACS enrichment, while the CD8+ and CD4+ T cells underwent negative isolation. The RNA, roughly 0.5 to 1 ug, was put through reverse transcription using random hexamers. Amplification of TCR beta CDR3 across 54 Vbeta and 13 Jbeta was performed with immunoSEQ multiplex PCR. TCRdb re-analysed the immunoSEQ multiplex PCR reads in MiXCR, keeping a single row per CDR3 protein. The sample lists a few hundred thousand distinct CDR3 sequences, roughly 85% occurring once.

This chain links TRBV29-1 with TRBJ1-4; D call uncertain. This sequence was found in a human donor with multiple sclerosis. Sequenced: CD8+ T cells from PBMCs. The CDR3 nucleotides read TGCAGCGTTAACTCGGAGAATGAAAAACTGTTTTTT. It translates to CSVNSENEKLFF.